These 17 T cell receptor beta chains were sequenced from one sample in a study of OX40 agonist ivuxolimab in advanced cancers. Generated by immunoSEQ multiplex PCR, the TCRdb table keeps only in-frame clones and is missing some. The sample has about 58,000 clones, over 75% seen once; the top ten hold 3% to 3.5%. This specimen was CD4+ or CD8+ T cells sorted from blood, taken in a trial of the OX40 agonist ivuxolimab. The origin of the receptors is an adult with an advanced solid tumor such as melanoma, head and neck, liver or kidney cancer.

This chain links TRBV19 with TRBJ1-2, with D unclear. The CDR3 covers 15 residues. CDR1 and CDR2 from the germline V gene are LNHDA and SQIVND (reference sequence). The V end was cut by 0 bases, the J end by 4 bases, with 12 bases between. The CDR3 DNA follows: TGTGCCAGTAGTATAGACGAGGTCAGCCTCTATGGCTACACCTTC. Translation gives CASSIDEVSLYGYTF. Complete variable domain (other parts from reference TRBV19 and TRBJ1-2): DGGITQSPKYLFRKEGQNVTLSCEQNLNHDAMYWYRQDPGQGLRLIYYSQIVNDFQKGDIAEGYSVSREKKESFPLTVTSAQKNPTAFYLCASSIDEVSLYGYTFGSGTRLTVV.

The chain couples TRBV29-1 to TRBJ2-3; TRBD1 aligns across 7 bases. Germline loops: CDR1 SQVTM, CDR2 ANQGSEA. V trimming: 4 bases; J trimming: 1 base; junction bases outside the gene matches: 5. The CDR3 runs 14 residues. The CDR3 here is CSVARDSRTDTQYF. In DNA form, the CDR3 reads TGCAGCGTTGCCCGGGACAGCCGCACAGATACGCAGTATTTT.

The chain joins TRBV7-8 to TRBJ2-2; 7 nucleotides agree with TRBD2. The CDR3 extends over 16 amino acids. The germline CDR1 and CDR2 sequences are SGHVS and FQNEAQ. V shed 2 bases and J 0 bases; nucleotides not matched to a gene: 3. The CDR3 sequence is CASSLNLAANTGELFF. DNA of the CDR3: TGTGCCAGCAGCTTAAATCTAGCGGCGAACACCGGGGAGCTGTTTTTT.

V gene TRBV10-3 combines with J gene TRBJ2-1; 11 bases agree with TRBD2. There are 15 residues in the CDR3. V lost 5 bases and J lost 7; bases outside the gene matches: 7. Germline CDR1 and CDR2: ENHRY and SYGVKD. The CDR3 spells CAISPGLAGGNEQFF. DNA of the CDR3: TGTGCCATCAGTCCTGGGCTAGCGGGAGGTAATGAGCAGTTCTTC.

The rearrangement links TRBV9 to TRBJ2-7; TRBD2 might be the D (6 bases). The CDR3 has 13 amino acids. Germline V gene sequence: CDR1 SGDLS, CDR2 YYNGEE. V was cut by 6 bases and J by 6 bases, with 16 bases left in between. The CDR3: CASNQWGVGEQYF. CDR3 DNA: TGTGCCAGCAACCAATGGGGGGTTGGCGAGCAGTACTTC.

The chain uses TRBV28 and TRBJ1-3, with D hard to call. The CDR3 extends over 13 amino acids. Trimming took off 6 bases at V and 0 bases at J, with 6 bases between the two ends. Germline CDR1 is MDHEN and CDR2 is SYDVKM. For the CDR3, the DNA is TGTGCCAGCAGGGGGAACTCTGGAAACACCATATATTTT. It translates to CASRGNSGNTIYF.

The chain joins TRBV19 to TRBJ2-2, with 8 bases matching TRBD2. Germline lookup yields CDR1 LNHDA and CDR2 SQIVND (reference sequence). The CDR3 is 16 residues long. J lost 7 bases, V lost 4 bases, and 11 bases had no gene match. The CDR3 region is CASSRNGRAEGGELFF. The DNA for the CDR3 is TGTGCCAGTAGTAGGAACGGGAGGGCCGAGGGCGGGGAGCTGTTTTTT.

This clone was detected only a few times. The V and J genes are TRBV7-6 and TRBJ1-1, with D hard to call. Trimming removed 4 bases from V and 1 base from J, with 7 bases in between. The CDR3 length is 13 residues. Germline CDR1 SGHVS, CDR2 FNYEAQ. The CDR3 sequence: CASSSQRNTEAFF. The CDR3 DNA follows: TGTGCCAGCAGCTCACAGAGGAACACTGAAGCTTTCTTT.

The J gene is TRBJ2-1, the V gene TRBV15, with TRBD2 matching over 9 bases. The CDR3 contains 16 residues. CDR1 and CDR2 (germline): LNHNV, YYDKDF (reference sequence). The ends lost 6 bases at V and 5 bases at J; junction bases unmatched: 11. CDR3 in DNA: TGTGCCACCAGTGCGATAGCGGGAGTCATGAACAATGAGCAGTTCTTC. Translating gives CATSAIAGVMNNEQFF.

The chain joins TRBV5-6 to TRBJ2-1; TRBD2 matches 7 bases. From germline, CDR1 is SGHDT and CDR2 YYEEEE. V was pared by 5 bases and J by 6 bases, with 11 bases of the junction left unmatched. CDR3 length: 15 residues. The CDR3 DNA follows: TGTGCCAGCAGAGAGGGAGGGGTCCCAATCAATGAGCAGTTCTTC. It yields the protein CASREGGVPINEQFF. Combining the CDR3 with reference TRBV5-6 and TRBJ2-1 gives the whole variable domain DAGVTQSPTHLIKTRGQQVTLRCSPKSGHDTVSWYQQALGQGPQFIFQYYEEEERQRGNFPDRFSGHQFPNYSSELNVNALLLGDSALYLCASREGGVPINEQFFGPGTRLTVL.

V and J are TRBV2 and TRBJ2-7; D perhaps matches TRBD1 (6 bases). Trimming removed 5 bases from V and 6 bases from J, with 11 bases in between. The length of the CDR3 is 12 residues. CDR1 SNHLY and CDR2 FYNNEI come from the germline V gene. The CDR3 coding sequence is TGTGCCAGCAGTTTTCAGGGGATCGAGCAGTACTTC. Translating it yields CASSFQGIEQYF.

The chain employs TRBV30 and TRBJ1-2, with D unclear. V shed 2 bases and J shed 5 bases, with 18 bases lying between them. The CDR3 is 15 residues long. Germline-derived CDR1 and CDR2 are GTSNPN and SVGIG (reference sequence). This CDR3 is CAWSRSGRSLYGYTF. CDR3 sequence (DNA): TGTGCCTGGAGTCGCAGCGGGCGGAGTCTTTATGGCTACACCTTC.

The chain has TRBV6-6 and TRBJ2-5; the match to TRBD1 covers 11 bases. CDR1 and CDR2 from the germline V gene are MNHNY and SVGAGI (reference sequence). Trimming cost V 2 bases and J 5 bases; bases outside gene matches: 1. The CDR3 is 14 residues long. The CDR3 region has the DNA TGTGCCAGCAGTTACGGGACAGGGGGGGAGACCCAGTACTTC. Translated: CASSYGTGGETQYF.

The gene calls are TRBV6-6 and TRBJ1-2, with a tentative D call TRBD1 (5 bases). CDR3 length: 14 amino acids. Germline lookup yields CDR1 MNHNY and CDR2 SVGAGI (reference sequence). Trimming removed 6 bases at V and 7 bases at J, with 18 bases between. The CDR3 bases are TGTGCCAGCAGACCCCCGGGCAGGGATTTTGGCTACACCTTC. Amino acid sequence: CASRPPGRDFGYTF.

This chain links TRBV6-9 with TRBJ1-5; 7 positions match TRBD1. The V gene end was trimmed by 3 bases and the J gene end by 7 bases; junction bases not matched to a gene: 6. Germline V CDR1 and CDR2: MNHGY, SVAAGI. The CDR3 runs to 14 residues. The CDR3 nucleotides are TGTGCCAGCAGTTACCCGCAGGGGGGGCAGCCCCAGCATTTT. Residues: CASSYPQGGQPQHF.

The CDR3 sequence: CASLGGGTQRNQPQHF. The CDR3 nucleotides are TGTGCCAGCCTTGGGGGGGGGACCCAGCGCAATCAGCCCCAGCATTTT. The chain links TRBV21-1 to TRBJ1-5. TRBV21-1 corresponds to a pseudogene. This CDR3 spans 16 amino acids.

This clone was found once. The rearrangement links TRBV2 to TRBJ2-5; weak D call: TRBD2 (6 bases). Germline CDR1 reads SNHLY; CDR2 reads FYNNEI. This CDR3 has 13 amino acids. V lost 7 bases, J lost 3 bases, and 12 bases lay in between. This chain's CDR3 is CASKAGEEETQYF. CDR3 sequence (DNA): TGTGCCAGCAAGGCCGGGGAGGAAGAGACCCAGTACTTC.